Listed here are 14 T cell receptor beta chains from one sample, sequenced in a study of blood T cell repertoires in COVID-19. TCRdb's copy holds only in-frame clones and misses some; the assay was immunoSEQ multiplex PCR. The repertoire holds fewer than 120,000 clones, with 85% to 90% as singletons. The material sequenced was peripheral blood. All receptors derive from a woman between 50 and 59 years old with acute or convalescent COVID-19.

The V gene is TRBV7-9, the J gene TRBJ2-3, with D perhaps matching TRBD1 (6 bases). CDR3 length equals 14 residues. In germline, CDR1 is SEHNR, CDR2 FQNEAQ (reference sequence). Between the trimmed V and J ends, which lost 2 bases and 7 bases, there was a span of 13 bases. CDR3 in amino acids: CASSLYPGANTQYF. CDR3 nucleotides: TGTGCCAGCAGCTTATATCCAGGGGCAAATACGCAGTATTTT.

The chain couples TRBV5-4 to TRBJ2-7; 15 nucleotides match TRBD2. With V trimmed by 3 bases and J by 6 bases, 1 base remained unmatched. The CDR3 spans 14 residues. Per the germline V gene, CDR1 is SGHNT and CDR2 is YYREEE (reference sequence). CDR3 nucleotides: TGTGCCAGCAGCTGGGGACTAGCGGGAGGCGAGCAGTACTTC. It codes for CASSWGLAGGEQYF.

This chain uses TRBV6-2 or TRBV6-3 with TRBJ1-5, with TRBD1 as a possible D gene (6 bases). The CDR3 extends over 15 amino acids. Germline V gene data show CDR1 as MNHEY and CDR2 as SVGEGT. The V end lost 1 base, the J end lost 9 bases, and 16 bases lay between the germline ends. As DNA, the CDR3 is TGTGCCAGCAGTTACTGGGACACCCGAGGGGTGCCCCAGCATTTT. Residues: CASSYWDTRGVPQHF.

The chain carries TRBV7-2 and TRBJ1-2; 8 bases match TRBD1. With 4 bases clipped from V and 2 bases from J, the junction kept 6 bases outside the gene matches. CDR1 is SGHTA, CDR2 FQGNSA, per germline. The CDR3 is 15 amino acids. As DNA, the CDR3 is TGTGCCAGCAGCTCGGACAGGGTACTCAACTATGGCTACACCTTC. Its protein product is CASSSDRVLNYGYTF.

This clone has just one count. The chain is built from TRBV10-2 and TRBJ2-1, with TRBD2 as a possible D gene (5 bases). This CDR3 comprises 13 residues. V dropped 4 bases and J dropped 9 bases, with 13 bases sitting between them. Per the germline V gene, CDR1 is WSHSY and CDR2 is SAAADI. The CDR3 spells CASSALASSEQFF. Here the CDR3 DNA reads TGCGCCAGCAGTGCCCTAGCAAGTAGTGAGCAGTTCTTC.

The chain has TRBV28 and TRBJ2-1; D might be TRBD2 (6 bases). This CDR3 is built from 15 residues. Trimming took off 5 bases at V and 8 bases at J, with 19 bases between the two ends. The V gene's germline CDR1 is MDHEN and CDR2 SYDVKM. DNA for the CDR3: TGTGCCAGCAGTGGGGTAGGCGGGAAAGTCCATGAGCAGTTCTTC. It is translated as CASSGVGGKVHEQFF.

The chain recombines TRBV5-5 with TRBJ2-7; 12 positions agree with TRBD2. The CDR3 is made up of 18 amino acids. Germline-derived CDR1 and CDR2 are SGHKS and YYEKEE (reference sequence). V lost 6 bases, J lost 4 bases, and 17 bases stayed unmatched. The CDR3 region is CASTLGLLAGGIVYEQYF. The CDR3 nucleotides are TGTGCCAGCACCCTGGGGTTACTAGCGGGAGGTATCGTATACGAGCAGTACTTC.

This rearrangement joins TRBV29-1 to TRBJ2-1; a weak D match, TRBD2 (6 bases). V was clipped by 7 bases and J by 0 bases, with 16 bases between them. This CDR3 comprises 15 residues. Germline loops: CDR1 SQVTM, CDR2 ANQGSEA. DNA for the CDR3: TGCAGCGCCTCAAGCGGGCGAAGCTCCTACAATGAGCAGTTCTTC. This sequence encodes CSASSGRSSYNEQFF.

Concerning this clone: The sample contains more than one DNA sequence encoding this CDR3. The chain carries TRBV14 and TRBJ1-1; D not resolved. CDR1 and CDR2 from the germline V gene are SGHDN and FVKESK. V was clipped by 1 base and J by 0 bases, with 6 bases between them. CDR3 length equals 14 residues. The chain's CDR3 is CASSQAGMNTEAFF. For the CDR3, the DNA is TGTGCCAGCAGCCAAGCGGGGATGAACACTGAAGCTTTCTTT.

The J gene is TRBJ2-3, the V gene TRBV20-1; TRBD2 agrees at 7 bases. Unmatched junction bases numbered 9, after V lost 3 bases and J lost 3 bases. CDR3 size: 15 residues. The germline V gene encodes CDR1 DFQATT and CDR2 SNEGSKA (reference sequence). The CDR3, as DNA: TGCAGTGCTAGTCCCGTCTTTAGCGGGACAGATACGCAGTATTTT. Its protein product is CSASPVFSGTDTQYF.

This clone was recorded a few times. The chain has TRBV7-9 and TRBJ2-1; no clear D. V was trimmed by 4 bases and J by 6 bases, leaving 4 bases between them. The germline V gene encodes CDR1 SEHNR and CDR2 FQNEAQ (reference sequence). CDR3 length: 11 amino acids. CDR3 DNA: TGTGCCAGCAGCTCCAGCAATGAGCAGTTCTTC. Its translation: CASSSSNEQFF.

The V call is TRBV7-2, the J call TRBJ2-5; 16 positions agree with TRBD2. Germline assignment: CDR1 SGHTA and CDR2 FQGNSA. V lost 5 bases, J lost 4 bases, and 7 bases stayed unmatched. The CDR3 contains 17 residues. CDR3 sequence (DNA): TGTGCCAGCAGCAGGGGGACTAGCGGGAGGGGTAGAGAGACCCAGTACTTC. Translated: CASSRGTSGRGRETQYF. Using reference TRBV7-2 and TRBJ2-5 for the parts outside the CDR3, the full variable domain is GAGVSQSPSNKVTEKGKDVELRCDPISGHTALYWYRQSLGQGLEFLIYFQGNSAPDKSGLPSDRFSAERTGGSVSTLTIQRTQQEDSAVYLCASSRGTSGRGRETQYFGPGTRLLVL.

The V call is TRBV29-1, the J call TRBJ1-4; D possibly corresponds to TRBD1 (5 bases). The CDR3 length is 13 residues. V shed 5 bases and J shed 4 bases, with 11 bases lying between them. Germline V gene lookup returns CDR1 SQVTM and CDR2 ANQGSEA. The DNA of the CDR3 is TGCAGCGTTAAGACAGTGAGTAATGAAAAACTGTTTTTT. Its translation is CSVKTVSNEKLFF.

The CDR3 nucleotides are TGTGCCAGCAGCTCAGCCGGGACAGATACGCAGTATTTT. It yields the protein CASSSAGTDTQYF. V usage is TRBV7-8 and J usage is TRBJ2-3; D is undetermined. Germline CDR1 and CDR2: SGHVS and FQNEAQ. Between the trimmed V and J ends, which lost 4 bases and 3 bases, there was a span of 8 bases. CDR3 size: 13 residues. Looking up the rest from reference TRBV7-8 and TRBJ2-3 gives the full variable domain: GAGVSQSPRYKVAKRGQDVALRCDPISGHVSLFWYQQALGQGPEFLTYFQNEAQLDKSGLPSDRFFAERPEGSVSTLKIQRTQQEDSAVYLCASSSAGTDTQYFGPGTRLTVL.